The source of this T cell receptor beta chain is a study of graft-versus-host responses after intestinal transplantation. Measured with immunoSEQ multiplex PCR; TCRdb has only the in-frame clones, and not every one. The table lists roughly 14,000 clones, around 87% of them singletons. In germline, CDR1 is MNHEY, CDR2 SVGAGI. Trimming took 6 bases from V and 8 from J, leaving 16 bases between them. The CDR3 is made up of 13 amino acids. This chain joins TRBV6-5 and TRBJ1-2; a weak D match, TRBD1 (6 bases). Source: bone marrow, taken around 120 days after intestinal transplantation. This TCR was recovered from a human patient who received an intestinal transplant, so some T cells may come from the graft donor. CDR3 sequence reads: CASRIPGQRGYTF. CDR3 in DNA: TGTGCCAGCAGAATTCCGGGACAACGGGGCTACACCTTC.